This TCR beta chain comes out of a study of Tregs in tolerant kidney transplant recipients. This CDR3 comprises 14 residues. With 5 bases removed from V and 9 bases from J, the gap between germline ends came to 17 bases. The germline V gene has CDR1 MNHEY and CDR2 SVGAGI. Assay: immunoSEQ multiplex PCR; the TCRdb copy retains only in-frame clones and omits some. The data show some 65,000 clones, roughly 89% seen once. The chain has TRBV6-5 and TRBJ1-5, with unresolved D. The sequence was collected from a human donor in good health. Sequencing input: CD4+ T cells from blood. CDR3 sequence (DNA): TGTGCCAGCAGTCCGCGTTATGACGTGGGGCCCCAGCATTTT. As protein: CASSPRYDVGPQHF.